This is a list of T cell receptor beta chains from one sample in a study of early T cells in non-severe SARS-CoV-2 infection. Each CDR3 protein gets one entry after TCRdb re-called the 5' RACE reads with MiXCR. The table lists approximately 56,000 distinct CDR3 sequences, around a tenth of them singletons. Material for sequencing was whole blood. The source of these receptors is an adult who was a healthcare worker with PCR-confirmed SARS-CoV-2 infection or an uninfected control (not recorded which). The CDR3 runs from the conserved cysteine through the conserved F or W. A D gene is named only where the DNA matches it firmly. A row's size may be missing; if present it is once, few, many or a size class.

>TRBV27|many|TRBJ1-1|17|TRBD1
CASSHTIVTGIGTEAFF
TGTGCCAGCAGCCATACAATAGTGACAGGGATAGGGACTGAAGCTTTCTTT
>TRBV7-9|NA|TRBJ1-2|14|NA
CASSATGIPYGYTF
TGTGCCAGCAGCGCAACCGGGATCCCCTATGGCTACACCTTC
>TRBV5-1|few|TRBJ2-7|14|TRBD1
CASSWTGRGYEQYF
TGCGCCAGCAGCTGGACAGGGCGCGGGTACGAGCAGTACTTC
>TRBV7-6|many|TRBJ2-5|14|NA
CASSRYSGQETQYF
TGTGCCAGCAGCCGTTACAGCGGGCAAGAGACCCAGTACTTC
>TRBV6-5|NA|TRBJ2-5|15|TRBD1
CASSYSTGDGETQYF
TGTGCCAGCAGTTACTCGACAGGGGACGGGGAGACCCAGTACTTC
>TRBV15|NA|TRBJ2-7|19|NA
CATSDVGRVDGIAPGEQYF
TGTGCCACCAGCGACGTCGGAAGGGTTGACGGAATAGCGCCGGGCGAGCAGTACTTC
>TRBV7-6|NA|TRBJ2-2|14|NA
CASSLAPNTGELFF
TGTGCCAGCAGCTTAGCCCCGAACACCGGGGAGCTGTTTTTT
>TRBV5-4|many|TRBJ2-7|15|NA
CASSLEGGGTYEQYF
TGTGCCAGCAGCTTGGAAGGGGGAGGGACCTACGAGCAGTACTTC
>TRBV7-2|few|TRBJ1-2|15|NA
CASSPEAGIMDGYTF
TGTGCCAGCAGCCCTGAGGCAGGTATAATGGATGGCTACACCTTC
>TRBV11-2|NA|TRBJ2-7|15|NA
CASSLDWLGNDEQYF
TGTGCCAGCAGCTTAGATTGGTTGGGGAATGACGAGCAGTACTTC
>TRBV5-8|NA|TRBJ1-5|15|NA
CASSLATHSNQPQHF
TGTGCCAGCAGCTTGGCCACCCATAGCAATCAGCCCCAGCATTTT
>TRBV4-3|many|TRBJ2-3|14|NA
CASSWSSEADTQYF
TGCGCCAGCAGCTGGTCTAGCGAGGCAGATACGCAGTATTTT
>TRBV7-9|NA|TRBJ2-7|14|NA
CASSLSTETYEQYF
TGTGCCAGCAGCTTATCGACAGAGACCTACGAGCAGTACTTC
>TRBV7-3|many|TRBJ2-2|14|NA
CASSLDLNTGELFF
TGTGCCAGCAGCTTGGATCTGAACACCGGGGAGCTGTTTTTT
>TRBV14|few|TRBJ1-2|13|NA
CASSPTLSYGYTF
TGTGCCAGCAGCCCGACCCTATCTTACGGCTACACCTTC
>TRBV5-1|NA|TRBJ1-6|15|NA
CASSKHRDYNSPLHF
TGCGCCAGCAGCAAACACAGGGACTATAATTCACCCCTCCACTTT
>TRBV6-6|many|TRBJ2-3|16|TRBD2
CASSPTSGAVTDTQYF
TGTGCCAGCAGTCCGACTAGCGGGGCCGTCACAGATACGCAGTATTTT
>TRBV20-1|many|TRBJ2-1|13|NA
CSARDPLRNEQFF
TGCAGTGCTAGAGATCCCCTTCGCAATGAGCAGTTCTTC
>TRBV7-8|many|TRBJ2-1|16|TRBD2
CASSIAGGPSYNEQFF
TGTGCCAGCAGCATAGCGGGGGGGCCGTCCTACAATGAGCAGTTCTTC
>TRBV29-1|NA|TRBJ2-1|11|NA
CSVLGAGEQFF
TGCAGCGTCTTGGGGGCTGGTGAGCAGTTCTTC
>TRBV20-1|NA|TRBJ1-5|12|TRBD1
CSSTGPNQPQHF
TGCAGTTCGACAGGGCCCAATCAGCCCCAGCATTTT
>TRBV27|many|TRBJ2-3|15|TRBD2
CASSFERGDTDTQYF
TGTGCCAGCAGTTTTGAGCGGGGGGACACAGATACGCAGTATTTT
>TRBV11-2|many|TRBJ2-1|23|TRBD2
CASSPSNAMASGRPGGPYNEQFF
TGTGCCAGCAGCCCGAGCAATGCCATGGCTAGCGGGAGACCCGGAGGACCCTACAATGAGCAGTTCTTC
>TRBV18|NA|TRBJ2-2|17|TRBD2
CASSPPRLAGSTGELFF
TGTGCCAGCTCACCACCACGTCTAGCGGGTTCGACCGGGGAGCTGTTTTTT
>TRBV29-1|NA|TRBJ2-1|14|NA
CSVGSTSSYNEQFF
TGCAGCGTTGGATCCACGAGCTCCTACAATGAGCAGTTCTTC
>TRBV7-2|many|TRBJ1-4|14|TRBD1
CASSWTGEDEKLFF
TGTGCCAGCAGCTGGACAGGGGAAGATGAAAAACTGTTTTTT
>TRBV2|many|TRBJ1-5|13|TRBD1
CASRDRSNQPQHF
TGTGCCAGCCGGGACAGAAGCAATCAGCCCCAGCATTTT
>TRBV7-3|NA|TRBJ2-7|14|TRBD2
CASSASGRAGEQYF
TGTGCCAGCAGCGCAAGCGGGAGGGCCGGCGAGCAGTACTTC
>TRBV6-5|NA|TRBJ2-4|18|TRBD2
CASSYSSPAGVSGSIQYF
TGTGCCAGCAGTTACTCGTCTCCAGCGGGGGTGTCAGGGAGCATTCAGTACTTC
>TRBV6-5|few|TRBJ2-3|15|TRBD2
CASTAGGTVTDTQYF
TGTGCCAGCACCGCGGGGGGGACCGTCACAGATACGCAGTATTTT